This TCR beta chain was identified in a study of graft-versus-host responses after intestinal transplantation. About this clone itself: Its antigen is currently unknown.

Germline V lookup: CDR1 MDHEN, CDR2 SYDVKM. The CDR3 contains 17 residues. The J segment lost 6 bases and the V segment lost 5 bases, leaving 15 bases of the junction unmatched. Profiling relied on immunoSEQ multiplex PCR, and the TCRdb table lists in-frame clones only, not all of them. The sample contains roughly 90,000 clones, about nine tenths of which appear only once. The chain is built from TRBV28 and TRBJ2-2; TRBD2 matches at 7 bases. Material: unstimulated CD8+ T cells sorted from spleen or lymph node cells, obtained before intestinal transplant. This TCR derives from a human donor who received an intestinal transplant. The CDR3 sequence is CASSTPSGGSIAGELFF. As DNA, the CDR3 is TGTGCCAGCAGTACCCCCTCTGGCGGGAGTATCGCCGGGGAGCTGTTTTTT.